A selection of T cell receptor beta chains follows, all from one sample in a study of blood T cells in healthy people across ages. TCRdb called the 5' RACE reads again in MiXCR, with one record for every CDR3 protein. The sample gives approximately 780,000 distinct CDR3 sequences, around 25% of which show up once; 3% is in the top ten. These sequences were also reported in another study, on T cells of mothers and their children.

Sequencing was carried out using blood. The receptors shown here come from a boy between 10 and 17 years old in good health. The CDR3 runs from the conserved cysteine through the conserved F or W. Each record gives: J gene, CDR3 length, V gene, CDR3 protein.

TRBJ2-6 18 TRBV12-3/TRBV12-4 CASSLGRPSRDGANVLTF
TRBJ1-4 12 TRBV20-1 CSANRDGEKLFF
TRBJ2-3 15 TRBV3-1 CASSQDLQSQRAQYF
TRBJ2-7 17 TRBV27 CASGRYGGSVSSYEQYF
TRBJ2-5 16 TRBV9 CASSAGGLAVQETQYF
TRBJ2-5 16 TRBV5-1 CASSRGRPDPRETQYF
TRBJ2-1 16 TRBV5-1 CASRPRGTGGTGEQFF
TRBJ1-1 15 TRBV15 CATSRETTVNTEAFF
TRBJ1-2 13 TRBV18 CASSPADDYGYTF
TRBJ2-1 19 TRBV6-5 CASSYSRDRGFGLYNEQFF
TRBJ2-3 13 TRBV7-9 CASSNTGVDTQYF
TRBJ1-2 15 TRBV27 CASSWGSKPNYGYTF
TRBJ1-4 14 TRBV7-2 CASSSQGLIEKLFF
TRBJ2-1 15 TRBV30 CAWSGGASSYNEQFF
TRBJ2-1 13 TRBV27 CASRKGGRAEQFF
TRBJ2-5 17 TRBV7-9 CASSLVIRGRLQGTQYF
TRBJ2-5 14 TRBV5-1 CASSLIGRAETQYF
TRBJ1-4 14 TRBV6-4 CASSERGPNEKLFF
TRBJ1-2 14 TRBV7-9 CASSCLLDREGYTF
TRBJ2-7 14 TRBV3-1 CASSPDTRTYEQYF
TRBJ2-7 15 TRBV25-1 CASSGRTQYIYEQYF
TRBJ2-7 12 TRBV30 CAWSKGRYEQYF
TRBJ2-7 12 TRBV3-1 CASSLHGGEQYF
TRBJ2-7 15 TRBV4-1 CASSQDPSASYEQYF
TRBJ2-6 14 TRBV5-4 CASSLESGANVLTF
TRBJ1-1 14 TRBV5-1 CASSLDGGLGEAFF
TRBJ1-1 15 TRBV2 CASMDGTGGNTEAFF
TRBJ1-4 12 TRBV13 CASSRTEGELFF
TRBJ1-4 16 TRBV5-1 CASSLQGTSANEKLFF
TRBJ1-1 11 TRBV29-1 CSTVKNTEAFF
TRBJ2-5 14 TRBV4-1 CASSHPKSQETQYF
TRBJ1-4 12 TRBV28 CASSPYYFELFF
TRBJ2-7 11 TRBV29-1 CSVEQGYEQYF
TRBJ2-7 16 TRBV7-9 CASRGGGSPDDYEQYF
TRBJ1-2 14 TRBV29-1 CSVLREGTDYGYTF
TRBJ1-4 17 TRBV10-3 CAISDPTRQGVNEKLFF
TRBJ2-7 14 TRBV25-1 CASSPRGQSYEQYF
TRBJ2-5 14 TRBV12-3/TRBV12-4 CASSLRGDGETQYF
TRBJ2-5 14 TRBV3-1 CASSQERWTETQYF
TRBJ2-2 15 TRBV25-1 CASGRSGNPGGELFF
TRBJ2-7 12 TRBV6-2/TRBV6-3 CASSYPAYEQYF
TRBJ1-4 11 TRBV7-2 CASSFAEKLFF
TRBJ1-6 15 TRBV9 CASSEGDMSNSALHF